The 31 T cell receptor beta chains given below trace back to one sample, sequenced in a study of T cell changes during pregnancy in multiple sclerosis. Generated by immunoSEQ multiplex PCR, the TCRdb table keeps only in-frame clones and is missing some. This table holds some 97,000 clones, around 93% found once. The specimen comprised peripheral blood, sampled before pregnancy. The origin of the receptors is a female donor with multiple sclerosis, enrolled in a pregnancy study.

The chain carries TRBV18 and TRBJ1-5; 9 bases are a match to TRBD1. Germline CDR1 and CDR2: KGHSH and LQKENI. The CDR3 length is 17 residues. Trimming at V came to 3 bases and at J to 5 bases, leaving 11 bases not matched to a gene. CDR3 DNA: TGTGCCAGCTCACCCCCCGGGACAGGGATTTTTGATCAGCCCCAGCATTTT. It codes for CASSPPGTGIFDQPQHF.

J is TRBJ1-5 and V is TRBV28; D perhaps matches TRBD1 (5 bases). The V end lost 8 bases, the J end lost 0 bases, and 17 bases lay between the germline ends. Germline V gene sequence: CDR1 MDHEN, CDR2 SYDVKM. CDR3 size: 16 residues. The CDR3 DNA is TGTGCCAGCGCCCCTCACGTGGGGCCTAGCAATCAGCCCCAGCATTTT. Its protein product is CASAPHVGPSNQPQHF.

This sequence joins TRBV28 and TRBJ2-7; 13 bases are shared with TRBD2. Germline V gene sequence: CDR1 MDHEN, CDR2 SYDVKM. V shed 3 bases, J shed 3 bases, and the junction held 11 bases outside the gene matches. CDR3 length: 18 amino acids. DNA of the CDR3: TGTGCCAGCAGTTTCCGCTATTCACTAGCGGGAGGGAACTACGAGCAGTACTTC. Translating gives CASSFRYSLAGGNYEQYF.

The DNA of the CDR3 is TGTGCCATCAGTGACTCGAGAGGTTCTAACAATCAGCCCCAGCATTTT. This translates into CAISDSRGSNNQPQHF. V and J are TRBV10-3 and TRBJ1-5; D unresolved. Germline CDR1 is ENHRY and CDR2 is SYGVKD. The CDR3 has 16 amino acids. The V end lost 3 bases, the J end lost 3 bases, and 15 bases lay between the germline ends.

The chain is built from TRBV7-6 and TRBJ2-2, with 12 bases fitting TRBD2. CDR1 is SGHVS and CDR2 is FNYEAQ in the germline V gene. Trimming cost V 2 bases and J 5 bases; bases outside gene matches: 6. This CDR3 has 17 residues. CDR3 amino acids: CASSLPLAGGRTGELFF. DNA of the CDR3: TGTGCCAGCAGCTTACCCCTAGCGGGAGGGAGGACCGGGGAGCTGTTTTTT.

The genes are TRBV6-1 and TRBJ1-1, with 10 bases fitting TRBD1. Germline V gene sequence: CDR1 MNHNS, CDR2 SASEGT. The CDR3 sequence is 15 residues long. V dropped 4 bases and J dropped 5; count of bases not matched to a gene: 7. DNA of the CDR3: TGTGCCAGCAGTGGAGGAGGGACAGGGGATACTGAAGCTTTCTTT. This encodes CASSGGGTGDTEAFF.

The V call is TRBV5-4, the J call TRBJ1-2; D remains ambiguous. Trimming took 2 bases from V and 0 from J, leaving 11 bases between them. The CDR3 length is 15 residues. Germline assignment: CDR1 SGHNT and CDR2 YYREEE (reference sequence). The CDR3 bases are TGTGCCAGCAGCTTCGGGGAGTCTCCTAACTATGGCTACACCTTC. As protein: CASSFGESPNYGYTF.

The CDR3 protein is CASSLLRFGVLAIYF. The DNA of the CDR3 is TGTGCCAGCAGTTTACTAAGGTTCGGGGTTTTAGCCATATATTTT. This rearrangement joins TRBV28 to TRBJ1-3, with D uncertain. CDR1 MDHEN and CDR2 SYDVKM come from the germline V gene. The V end lost 2 bases, the J end lost 11 bases, and 19 bases lay between the germline ends. The CDR3 spans 15 residues.

The chain couples TRBV27 to TRBJ2-2; 8 bases line up with TRBD1. The germline V gene encodes CDR1 MNHEY and CDR2 SMNVEV (reference sequence). The V gene end was trimmed by 10 bases and the J gene end by 4 bases; junction bases not matched to a gene: 14. This CDR3 has 16 amino acids. CDR3 DNA sequence: TGTGCCATAGCGACCGGACAGGGTGTTGTCACCGGGGAGCTGTTTTTT. Amino acid sequence: CAIATGQGVVTGELFF.

The CDR3: CASRAGTGGFYEQYF. CDR3 sequence (DNA): TGTGCCAGCAGGGCAGGGACGGGGGGTTTCTACGAGCAGTACTTC. The chain uses TRBV2 and TRBJ2-7, with 7 bases lining up with TRBD2. The CDR3 is 15 amino acids. The J segment lost 3 bases and the V segment lost 6 bases, leaving 11 bases of the junction unmatched. Germline loops: CDR1 SNHLY, CDR2 FYNNEI.

This clone appeared a single time. The rearrangement links TRBV6-1 to TRBJ2-2, with a weak D call TRBD2 (6 bases). The V gene's germline CDR1 is MNHNS and CDR2 SASEGT. The CDR3 spans 14 residues. Trimming took 6 bases from V and 6 from J, leaving 14 bases between them. The CDR3, as DNA: TGTGCCAGCAGCGCGGGACTTTTGGCCGGGGAGCTGTTTTTT. Residues: CASSAGLLAGELFF.

The CDR3 DNA reads TGCGCCAGCAGTCAAAGACAGCACATCTCTGGAAACACCATATATTTT. This translates into CASSQRQHISGNTIYF. This chain links TRBV23-1 with TRBJ1-3, with D possibly TRBD1 on 5 matching bases. TRBV23-1 is an open reading frame, and its role is uncertain. V lost 2 bases and J lost 0, with 11 bases in between. CDR3 length: 16 residues.

This clone appeared once. The chain has TRBV2 and TRBJ2-3; 14 bases agree with TRBD2. With 6 bases clipped from V and 2 bases from J, the junction kept 4 bases outside the gene matches. Germline V gene sequence: CDR1 SNHLY, CDR2 FYNNEI. The CDR3 covers 16 residues. The CDR3 sequence is CASSWTSGGYTDTQYF. The CDR3 DNA follows: TGTGCCAGCAGCTGGACTAGCGGGGGGTACACAGATACGCAGTATTTT.

DNA of the CDR3: TGCGCCAGCAGTGAGAGACAGGGGTTCCTCCGAGATACGCAGTATTTT. It codes for CASSERQGFLRDTQYF. The chain couples TRBV10-1 to TRBJ2-3, with 8 bases that match TRBD1. This CDR3 is 16 amino acids long. The germline gives CDR1 WNHNN, CDR2 SYGVQD (reference sequence). V lost 2 bases, J lost 5 bases, and 9 bases stayed unmatched.

The chain joins TRBV10-3 to TRBJ2-2; D gene ambiguous. CDR3 length: 13 residues. Germline V gene data show CDR1 as ENHRY and CDR2 as SYGVKD. V gave up 5 bases and J gave up 6 bases, with 10 bases separating them. The CDR3 here is CAISFDSAGELFF. As DNA, the CDR3 is TGTGCCATCAGTTTCGATTCAGCCGGGGAGCTGTTTTTT.

This clone showed up just once. The chain employs TRBV27 and TRBJ2-7, with 7 bases aligning to TRBD2. This CDR3 has 12 amino acids. Germline assignment: CDR1 MNHEY and CDR2 SMNVEV (reference sequence). V shed 5 bases and J 6 bases; nucleotides not matched to a gene: 4. In DNA, the CDR3 is TGTGCCAGCAGTGGGGGAGGGGTCGAGCAGTACTTC. Protein product: CASSGGGVEQYF.

This clone was seen a single time. V gene TRBV11-2 combines with J gene TRBJ2-7, with 7 bases aligning to TRBD2. The CDR3 is 13 amino acids. Germline values: CDR1 SGHAT, CDR2 FQNNGV. J lost 5 bases, V lost 5 bases, and 6 bases had no gene match. The DNA for the CDR3 is TGTGCCAGCAGCACCGGACTAGTGAACGAGCAGTACTTC. This sequence encodes CASSTGLVNEQYF. The whole variable domain, filled in from reference TRBV11-2 and TRBJ2-7, reads EAGVAQSPRYKIIEKRQSVAFWCNPISGHATLYWYQQILGQGPKLLIQFQNNGVVDDSQLPKDRFSAERLKGVDSTLKIQPAKLEDSAVYLCASSTGLVNEQYFGPGTRLTVT.

V is TRBV18 and J is TRBJ2-3; D ambiguous. The CDR3 spans 15 residues. Germline V lookup: CDR1 KGHSH, CDR2 LQKENI. The V end lost 3 bases, the J end lost 6 bases, and 16 bases lay between the germline ends. The CDR3 loop is CASSPTSGAGDTQYF. In DNA form, the CDR3 reads TGTGCCAGCTCACCGACTTCTGGAGCTGGGGATACGCAGTATTTT.

V is TRBV7-9 and J is TRBJ1-2; D not resolved. The CDR3 has 14 amino acids. The germline CDR1 and CDR2 sequences are SEHNR and FQNEAQ (reference sequence). Trimming cost V 5 bases and J 8 bases, with 18 bases left between them. The CDR3 here is CASSDNRAPGGYTF. In nucleotides, the CDR3 is TGTGCCAGCAGCGACAACCGGGCCCCGGGAGGCTACACCTTC.

This sequence joins TRBV11-2 and TRBJ1-1; 8 bases line up with TRBD1. Germline values: CDR1 SGHAT, CDR2 FQNNGV. V was clipped by 6 bases and J by 5 bases; unmatched bases: 11. The CDR3 is made up of 15 amino acids. CDR3 amino acids: CASSFPTGGRTEAFF. The CDR3 region has the DNA TGTGCCAGCAGTTTCCCAACAGGGGGAAGAACTGAAGCTTTCTTT.

The chain links TRBV6-1 to TRBJ2-3; 9 positions match TRBD2. Germline V gives CDR1 MNHNS, CDR2 SASEGT. This CDR3 comprises 20 residues. J lost 2 bases, V lost 4 bases, and 19 bases had no gene match. In DNA, the CDR3 is TGTGCCAGCAGTGCCCGAGCGGGAGGTAGGAGTTTTGGGTTCACAGATACGCAGTATTTT. It yields the protein CASSARAGGRSFGFTDTQYF.

CDR3 in DNA: TGTGCCAGCAGCCGGGGGACAGGGGGCTATGGCTACACCTTC. Translated, it gives CASSRGTGGYGYTF. The rearrangement joins TRBV11-2 to TRBJ1-2, with TRBD1 identical over 11 bases. The CDR3 extends over 14 amino acids. J lost 4 bases, V lost 5 bases, and 3 bases had no gene match. Germline V gives CDR1 SGHAT, CDR2 FQNNGV. Drawing the rest from reference TRBV11-2 and TRBJ1-2, the complete variable domain is EAGVAQSPRYKIIEKRQSVAFWCNPISGHATLYWYQQILGQGPKLLIQFQNNGVVDDSQLPKDRFSAERLKGVDSTLKIQPAKLEDSAVYLCASSRGTGGYGYTFGSGTRLTVV.

This clone appeared a single time. V is TRBV2 and J is TRBJ2-2, with 12 bases matching TRBD2. Germline V gene lookup returns CDR1 SNHLY and CDR2 FYNNEI. Trimming at V came to 6 bases and at J to 5 bases, leaving 4 bases not matched to a gene. CDR3 length: 15 amino acids. Here the CDR3 reads CASRPLAGGTGELFF. The CDR3 nucleotides read TGTGCCAGCAGACCACTAGCGGGAGGTACCGGGGAGCTGTTTTTT.

This clone was counted a single time. This chain links TRBV30 with TRBJ2-2, with D maybe TRBD1 (5 bases). V was shortened by 2 bases and J by 1 base, with 5 bases between the two germline ends. The CDR3 runs 13 residues. CDR1 GTSNPN and CDR2 SVGIG come from the germline V gene (reference sequence). The CDR3: CAWSTGNTGELFF. The CDR3 DNA follows: TGTGCCTGGAGTACAGGGAACACCGGGGAGCTGTTTTTT.

The CDR3 protein is CASSLYQGSGGYTF. The CDR3 DNA is TGTGCCAGCAGTTTATACCAGGGGTCAGGTGGCTACACCTTC. The genes are TRBV28 and TRBJ1-2; D is perhaps TRBD1 (6 bases). The CDR3 has 14 amino acids. The ends were cut back, 1 base at V and 7 bases at J, with 13 bases in the middle. CDR1 and CDR2 from the germline V gene are MDHEN and SYDVKM.

V and J are TRBV5-1 and TRBJ2-4; 12 nucleotides match TRBD2. Unmatched junction bases numbered 10, after V lost 3 bases and J lost 0 bases. Germline V gene lookup returns CDR1 SGHRS and CDR2 YFSETQ. The CDR3 consists of 19 residues. Written as DNA, the CDR3 is TGCGCCAGCAGCTGGGCGCCTAGCGGGAGGGATCTAGCCAAAAACATTCAGTACTTC. Translation: CASSWAPSGRDLAKNIQYF.

The chain employs TRBV14 and TRBJ2-1; D might be TRBD2 (5 bases). The CDR3 length is 18 residues. V was pared by 0 bases and J by 9 bases, with 24 bases between. The V gene's germline CDR1 is SGHDN and CDR2 FVKESK. CDR3 DNA sequence: TGTGCCAGCAGCCAAGAAGGCCCACTAGGTAGGCCCCTTGGTGAGCAGTTCTTC. This encodes CASSQEGPLGRPLGEQFF.

The J gene is TRBJ1-2, the V gene TRBV7-2; 8 bases align to TRBD1. Germline assignment: CDR1 SGHTA and CDR2 FQGNSA. There are 14 residues in the CDR3. V gave up 3 bases and J gave up 3 bases; unmatched junction bases: 3. In DNA, the CDR3 is TGTGCCAGCAGCTTCACAGGGGGGGACTATGGCTACACCTTC. Translated: CASSFTGGDYGYTF. Supplemented by reference TRBV7-2 and TRBJ1-2, the full variable domain reads GAGVSQSPSNKVTEKGKDVELRCDPISGHTALYWYRQSLGQGLEFLIYFQGNSAPDKSGLPSDRFSAERTGGSVSTLTIQRTQQEDSAVYLCASSFTGGDYGYTFGSGTRLTVV.

The chain recombines TRBV19 with TRBJ2-3; 11 nucleotides line up with TRBD2. CDR1 LNHDA and CDR2 SQIVND come from the germline V gene (reference sequence). CDR3 length: 16 amino acids. V shed 5 bases and J 2 bases; nucleotides not matched to a gene: 6. The DNA for the CDR3 is TGTGCCAGTAGTCAGAGGACTAGCGGGCCCACAGATACGCAGTATTTT. It is translated as CASSQRTSGPTDTQYF.

CDR3 sequence reads: CASSDRTSGHEQFF. In DNA form, the CDR3 reads TGTGCCAGCAGCGATCGGACTAGCGGCCATGAGCAGTTCTTC. This chain links TRBV13 with TRBJ2-1, with 10 bases aligning to TRBD2. This CDR3 region has 14 residues. Germline lookup yields CDR1 PRHDT and CDR2 FYEKMQ (reference sequence). V gave up 5 bases and J gave up 8 bases; unmatched junction bases: 6.

The V and J genes are TRBV12-5 and TRBJ1-2, with TRBD1 matching 9 bases. CDR3 size: 13 residues. V lost 6 bases and J lost 8; bases outside the gene matches: 7. Germline assignment: CDR1 LGHNT and CDR2 FRNRAP. The CDR3 DNA follows: TGTGCTAGTGGGTGGGGGACAGGGCAAGGCTACACCTTC. This translates into CASGWGTGQGYTF.